Included here is one T cell receptor (beta chain) sequence, with context. These data belong to a study of T cell repertoires in cytomegalovirus infection. Trimming left V 6 bases short and J 8 bases short, with 11 bases between. Germline assignment: CDR1 MDHEN and CDR2 SYDVKM. The CDR3 covers 12 residues. TCRdb processed the reads anew with MiXCR; each CDR3 protein has one entry. The table includes roughly 640,000 distinct CDR3 sequences, 20% to 25% detected once. The gene calls are TRBV28 and TRBJ1-3; D gene uncertain. Sequencing was carried out using CD8+ T cells from PBMCs. The origin of this receptor is a human donor in good health (CMV status not recorded). Some clones in this sample may be carry-over from other donors' samples. The CDR3, as DNA: TGTGCCAGCAGATTCCATGGCGACACCATATATTTT. Protein sequence: CASRFHGDTIYF.